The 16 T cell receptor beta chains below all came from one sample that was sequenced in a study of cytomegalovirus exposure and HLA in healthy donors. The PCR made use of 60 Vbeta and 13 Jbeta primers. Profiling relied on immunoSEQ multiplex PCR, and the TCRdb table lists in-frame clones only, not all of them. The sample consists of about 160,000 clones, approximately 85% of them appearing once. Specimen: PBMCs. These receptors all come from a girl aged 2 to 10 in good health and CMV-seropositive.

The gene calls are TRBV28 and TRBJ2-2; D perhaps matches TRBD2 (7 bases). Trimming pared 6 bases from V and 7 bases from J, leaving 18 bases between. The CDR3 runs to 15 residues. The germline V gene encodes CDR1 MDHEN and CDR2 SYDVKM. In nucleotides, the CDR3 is TGTGCCAGCAGCCAGGGGAGGGTGCTGGTCGGGGAGCTGTTTTTT. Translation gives CASSQGRVLVGELFF.

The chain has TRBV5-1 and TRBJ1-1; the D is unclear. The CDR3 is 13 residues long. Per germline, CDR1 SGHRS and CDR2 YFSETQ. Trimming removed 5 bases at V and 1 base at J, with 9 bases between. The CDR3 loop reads CASRFSWNTEAFF. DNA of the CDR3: TGCGCCAGCAGGTTTAGCTGGAACACTGAAGCTTTCTTT.

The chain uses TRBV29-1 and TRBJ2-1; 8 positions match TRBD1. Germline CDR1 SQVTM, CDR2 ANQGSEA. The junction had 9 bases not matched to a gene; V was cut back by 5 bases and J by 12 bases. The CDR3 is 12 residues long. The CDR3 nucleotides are TGCAGCGTTTTCTATACCACAGGGGGGCAGTTCTTC. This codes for CSVFYTTGGQFF.

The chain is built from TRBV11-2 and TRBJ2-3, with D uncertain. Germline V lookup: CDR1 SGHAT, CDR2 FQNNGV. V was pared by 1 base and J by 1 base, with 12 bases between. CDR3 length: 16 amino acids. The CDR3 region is CASSLGSLRGTDTQYF. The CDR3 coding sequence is TGTGCCAGCAGCTTAGGATCGCTCCGGGGCACAGATACGCAGTATTTT.

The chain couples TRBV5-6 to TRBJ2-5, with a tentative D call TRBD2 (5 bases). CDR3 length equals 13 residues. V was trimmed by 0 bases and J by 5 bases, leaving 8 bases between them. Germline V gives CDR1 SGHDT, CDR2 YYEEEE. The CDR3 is CASSLVGSETQYF. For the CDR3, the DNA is TGTGCCAGCAGCTTGGTAGGGAGTGAGACCCAGTACTTC.

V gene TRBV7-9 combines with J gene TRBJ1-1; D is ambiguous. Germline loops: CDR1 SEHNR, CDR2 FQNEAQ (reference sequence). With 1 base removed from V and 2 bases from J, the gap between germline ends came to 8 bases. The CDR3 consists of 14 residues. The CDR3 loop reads CASSLGPINTEAFF. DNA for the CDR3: TGTGCCAGCAGCTTAGGGCCGATCAACACTGAAGCTTTCTTT.

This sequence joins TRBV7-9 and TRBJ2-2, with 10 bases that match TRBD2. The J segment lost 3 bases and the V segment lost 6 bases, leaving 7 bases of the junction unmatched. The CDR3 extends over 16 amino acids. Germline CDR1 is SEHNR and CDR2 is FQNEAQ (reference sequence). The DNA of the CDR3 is TGTGCCAGCAGACCTGCTAGCGGGAGTGACACCGGGGAGCTGTTTTTT. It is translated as CASRPASGSDTGELFF.

In DNA form, the CDR3 reads TGCGCCAGCAGTGAGTCGCCCAACTTAGGAGGGAACTATGGCTACACCTTC. Translating it yields CASSESPNLGGNYGYTF. The rearrangement joins TRBV10-2 to TRBJ1-2; D gene unclear. The CDR3 spans 17 residues. Germline CDR1 WSHSY, CDR2 SAAADI. V dropped 0 bases and J dropped 2 bases, with 16 bases sitting between them.

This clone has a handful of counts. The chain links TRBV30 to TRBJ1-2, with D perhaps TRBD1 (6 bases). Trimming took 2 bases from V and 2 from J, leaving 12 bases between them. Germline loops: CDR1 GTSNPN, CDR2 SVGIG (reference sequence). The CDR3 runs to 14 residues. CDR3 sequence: CAWSLYTGNYGYTF. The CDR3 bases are TGTGCCTGGAGTCTATATACAGGGAACTATGGCTACACCTTC.

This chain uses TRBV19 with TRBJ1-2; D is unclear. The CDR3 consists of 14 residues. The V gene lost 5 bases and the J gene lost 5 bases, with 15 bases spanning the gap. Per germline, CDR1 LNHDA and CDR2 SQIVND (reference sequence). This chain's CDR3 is CASSGSPAGYGYTF. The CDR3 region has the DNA TGTGCCAGTAGTGGTTCCCCCGCGGGATATGGCTACACCTTC. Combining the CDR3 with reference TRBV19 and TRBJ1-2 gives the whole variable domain DGGITQSPKYLFRKEGQNVTLSCEQNLNHDAMYWYRQDPGQGLRLIYYSQIVNDFQKGDIAEGYSVSREKKESFPLTVTSAQKNPTAFYLCASSGSPAGYGYTFGSGTRLTVV.

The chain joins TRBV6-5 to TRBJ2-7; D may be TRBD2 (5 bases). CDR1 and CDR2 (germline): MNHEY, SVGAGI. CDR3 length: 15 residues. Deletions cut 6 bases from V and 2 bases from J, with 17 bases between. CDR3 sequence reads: CASSFIRTGTYEQYF. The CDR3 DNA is TGTGCCAGCAGCTTCATCCGGACGGGGACCTACGAGCAGTACTTC.

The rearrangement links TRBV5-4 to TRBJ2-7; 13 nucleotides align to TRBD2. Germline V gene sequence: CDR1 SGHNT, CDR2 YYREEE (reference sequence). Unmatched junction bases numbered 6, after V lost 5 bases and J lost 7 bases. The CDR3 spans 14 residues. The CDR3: CASRLLAGGGEQYF. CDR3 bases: TGTGCCAGCAGGTTACTAGCGGGAGGGGGAGAGCAGTACTTC. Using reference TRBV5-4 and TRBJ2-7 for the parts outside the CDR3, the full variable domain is ETGVTQSPTHLIKTRGQQVTLRCSSQSGHNTVSWYQQALGQGPQFIFQYYREEENGRGNFPPRFSGLQFPNYSSELNVNALELDDSALYLCASRLLAGGGEQYFGPGTRLTVT.

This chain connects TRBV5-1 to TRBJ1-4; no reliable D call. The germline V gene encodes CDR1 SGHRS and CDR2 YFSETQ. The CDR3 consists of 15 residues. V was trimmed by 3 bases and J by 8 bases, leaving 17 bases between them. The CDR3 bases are TGCGCCAGCAGCTCGTCCCGTCCGGGAGAAGAAAAACTGTTTTTT. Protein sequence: CASSSSRPGEEKLFF.

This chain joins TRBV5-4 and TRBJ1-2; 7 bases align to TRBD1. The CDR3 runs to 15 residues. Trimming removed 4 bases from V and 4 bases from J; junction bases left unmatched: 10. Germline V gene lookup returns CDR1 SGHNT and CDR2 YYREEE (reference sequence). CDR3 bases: TGTGCCAGCAGCCCGAGCCGACAGGGAGGCTATGGCTACACCTTC. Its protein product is CASSPSRQGGYGYTF.

CDR3 region: CASSPLGLAGLEKTQYF. CDR3 sequence (DNA): TGTGCCAGCAGCCCCCTGGGACTAGCGGGATTGGAAAAGACCCAGTACTTC. V and J are TRBV7-9 and TRBJ2-5, with 13 bases aligning to TRBD2. Germline CDR1 SEHNR, CDR2 FQNEAQ (reference sequence). J lost 6 bases, V lost 5 bases, and 12 bases had no gene match. This CDR3 region has 17 residues.

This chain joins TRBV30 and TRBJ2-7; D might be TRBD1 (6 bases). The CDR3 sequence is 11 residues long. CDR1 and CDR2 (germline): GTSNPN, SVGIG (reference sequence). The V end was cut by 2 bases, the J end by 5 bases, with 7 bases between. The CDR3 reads CAWSHRDEQYF. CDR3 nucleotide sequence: TGTGCCTGGAGTCACAGGGACGAGCAGTACTTC. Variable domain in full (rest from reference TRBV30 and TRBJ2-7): SQTIHQWPATLVQPVGSPLSLECTVEGTSNPNLYWYRQAAGRGLQLLFYSVGIGQISSEVPQNLSASRPQDRQFILSSKKLLLSDSGFYLCAWSHRDEQYFGPGTRLTVT.